One sample yielded the 27 T cell receptor beta chains listed below, sequenced in a study of control samples from healthy donors and cancer patients. The assay was immunoSEQ multiplex PCR, and TCRdb's table has in-frame clones only and misses some. Of some 110,000 clones listed, around 90% are singletons. The material sequenced was blood. The receptors shown here come from a woman in her seventies in good health.

The chain recombines TRBV4-1 with TRBJ1-5; 7 nucleotides match TRBD1. The CDR3 is made up of 14 amino acids. Germline CDR1 MGHRA, CDR2 YSYEKL. V lost 0 bases and J lost 4; bases outside the gene matches: 0. The CDR3 protein is CASSQEQGNQPQHF. CDR3 DNA sequence: TGCGCCAGCAGCCAAGAACAGGGGAATCAGCCCCAGCATTTT.

The rearrangement joins TRBV7-9 to TRBJ1-1; D ambiguous. Germline V gene sequence: CDR1 SEHNR, CDR2 FQNEAQ (reference sequence). Trimming cost V 2 bases and J 0 bases, with 16 bases left between them. The CDR3 covers 17 residues. In DNA, the CDR3 is TGTGCCAGCAGCTTATTTTGGGTAAGACGACTGAACACTGAAGCTTTCTTT. Protein: CASSLFWVRRLNTEAFF.

The chain recombines TRBV5-4 with TRBJ2-3, with a possible D match to TRBD1 (6 bases). In germline, CDR1 is SGHNT, CDR2 YYREEE (reference sequence). The CDR3 is 15 residues long. The V and J ends lost 1 base and 5 bases respectively, with 14 bases between them. The CDR3 here is CASSLHGGLEDTQYF. The CDR3 DNA is TGTGCCAGCAGCTTGCATGGGGGCCTGGAAGATACGCAGTATTTT.

CDR3 nucleotide sequence: TGTGCCACCAGTGATTATTCTTCTGGGGCCAACGTCCTGACTTTC. As protein: CATSDYSSGANVLTF. V is TRBV24-1 and J is TRBJ2-6; D is unclear. The CDR3 is made up of 15 amino acids. The germline V gene encodes CDR1 KGHDR and CDR2 SFDVKD. Between the trimmed V and J ends, which lost 2 bases and 1 base, there was a span of 5 bases.

The chain uses TRBV15 and TRBJ1-5; D remains unclear. Trimming took 0 bases from V and 0 from J, leaving 9 bases between them. Germline lookup yields CDR1 LNHNV and CDR2 YYDKDF (reference sequence). There are 16 residues in the CDR3. The CDR3 loop reads CATSRESSRSNQPQHF. In nucleotides, the CDR3 is TGTGCCACCAGCAGAGAGAGTTCGCGTAGCAATCAGCCCCAGCATTTT.

This clone has a handful of counts. The V gene is TRBV7-9, the J gene TRBJ2-7; possible D gene TRBD2, 6 bases. Germline V gives CDR1 SEHNR, CDR2 FQNEAQ (reference sequence). V was cut by 3 bases and J by 1 base, with 10 bases left in between. The CDR3 sequence is 14 residues long. CDR3 nucleotide sequence: TGTGCCAGCAGCTTGGAGGGGATTTCCTACGAGCAGTACTTC. It translates to CASSLEGISYEQYF. Filled out from reference TRBV7-9 and TRBJ2-7, the complete variable domain reads DTGVSQNPRHKITKRGQNVTFRCDPISEHNRLYWYRQTLGQGPEFLTYFQNEAQLEKSRLLSDRFSAERPKGSFSTLEIQRTEQGDSAMYLCASSLEGISYEQYFGPGTRLTVT.

The chain employs TRBV10-3 and TRBJ1-2; D might be TRBD1 (6 bases). The V and J ends lost 7 bases and 8 bases respectively, with 14 bases between them. This CDR3 comprises 12 residues. Looked up from germline, CDR1 is ENHRY and CDR2 is SYGVKD. CDR3 sequence (DNA): TGTGCCATCATGCGGGGGGCTGGCGGCTACACCTTC. Encoded protein: CAIMRGAGGYTF.

This clone has only one observation. The CDR3 sequence is CASSILLSSYEQYF. The CDR3 DNA follows: TGTGCCAGCAGCATCCTCTTAAGCTCCTACGAGCAGTACTTC. The rearrangement joins TRBV2 to TRBJ2-7; D is undetermined. This CDR3 has 14 amino acids. The germline V gene has CDR1 SNHLY and CDR2 FYNNEI. Trimming took off 6 bases at V and 0 bases at J, with 12 bases between the two ends.

V is TRBV15 and J is TRBJ2-7; D may be TRBD1 (5 bases). V shed 0 bases and J shed 2 bases, with 17 bases lying between them. CDR1 and CDR2 (germline): LNHNV, YYDKDF (reference sequence). This CDR3 contains 17 residues. CDR3 region: CATSRDSDTIRTYEQYF. CDR3 coding DNA: TGTGCCACCAGCAGAGATTCGGACACCATCCGCACCTACGAGCAGTACTTC.

This chain connects TRBV2 to TRBJ1-4; D gene uncertain. From germline, CDR1 is SNHLY and CDR2 FYNNEI. The CDR3 is made up of 14 amino acids. Between the trimmed V and J ends, which lost 2 bases and 14 bases, there was a span of 18 bases. As DNA, the CDR3 is TGTGCCAGCAGTGAATTGGGTACGGTGAAAGGGCTGTTTTTT. This encodes CASSELGTVKGLFF.

V and J are TRBV14 and TRBJ2-3; possibly TRBD2 for D (5 bases). Trimming pared 4 bases from V and 4 bases from J, leaving 18 bases between. This CDR3 is built from 16 residues. Per germline, CDR1 SGHDN and CDR2 FVKESK. The CDR3 protein is CASSPLSSEGADTQYF. CDR3 nucleotides: TGTGCCAGCAGCCCCTTATCGAGCGAGGGTGCAGATACGCAGTATTTT.

The CDR3 DNA reads TGTGCCAGCAGTGAAGATAGGGCTAGGAATCAGCCCCAGCATTTT. It translates to CASSEDRARNQPQHF. J is TRBJ1-5 and V is TRBV2, with D unresolved. V dropped 1 base and J dropped 4 bases, with 11 bases sitting between them. The CDR3 has 15 amino acids. Per the germline V gene, CDR1 is SNHLY and CDR2 is FYNNEI.

The chain employs TRBV13 and TRBJ2-1, with D possibly matching TRBD2 (5 bases). Germline V lookup: CDR1 PRHDT, CDR2 FYEKMQ (reference sequence). The CDR3 extends over 14 amino acids. V shed 7 bases and J shed 7 bases, with 17 bases lying between them. CDR3 protein: CASTAGTARNEQFF. The CDR3 DNA reads as TGTGCCAGCACCGCGGGTACGGCCCGTAATGAGCAGTTCTTC.

The gene calls are TRBV6-2 or TRBV6-3 and TRBJ1-4, with D unresolved. Germline loops: CDR1 MNHEY, CDR2 SVGEGT. The CDR3 runs 14 residues. Trimming removed 2 bases from V and 5 bases from J, with 9 bases in between. The CDR3 coding sequence is TGTGCCAGCAGTTACCGGCGGAAGAATGAAAAACTGTTTTTT. Translation: CASSYRRKNEKLFF.

The chain is built from TRBV4-3 and TRBJ1-6; 7 bases are a match to TRBD1. Germline loops: CDR1 LGHNA, CDR2 YSLEER. The CDR3 length is 14 residues. After removal of 4 bases from V and 6 bases from J, the junction contained 3 bases not matched to a gene. The CDR3 loop reads CASSRDRTNSPLHF. For the CDR3, the DNA is TGCGCCAGCAGCCGGGACAGAACTAATTCACCCCTCCACTTT.

V usage is TRBV2 and J usage is TRBJ1-3; D is undetermined. Germline CDR1 and CDR2: SNHLY and FYNNEI. V lost 6 bases and J 4 bases, leaving 16 bases between the germline ends. This CDR3 is built from 15 residues. The CDR3 nucleotides read TGTGCCAGCAGGGTGACACGTTTCCCGGGAAACACCATATATTTT. Residues: CASRVTRFPGNTIYF. Filled out from reference TRBV2 and TRBJ1-3, the complete variable domain reads EPEVTQTPSHQVTQMGQEVILRCVPISNHLYFYWYRQILGQKVEFLVSFYNNEISEKSEIFDDQFSVERPDGSNFTLKIRSTKLEDSAMYFCASRVTRFPGNTIYFGEGSWLTVV.

The rearrangement links TRBV3-1 (or the pseudogene TRBV3-2) to TRBJ1-4, with 10 bases matching TRBD1. Germline V gene sequence: CDR1 LGHDT, CDR2 YNNKEL (reference sequence). V was clipped by 5 bases and J by 7 bases; unmatched bases: 7. This CDR3 comprises 15 residues. For the CDR3, the DNA is TGTGCCAGCAGCATACGGACAGGGGGGGGTGAAAAACTGTTTTTT. Translation: CASSIRTGGGEKLFF.

CDR3 amino acids: CASSLAGGEKLFF. CDR3 sequence (DNA): TGTGCCAGCAGCTTGGCTGGTGGGGAAAAACTGTTTTTT. The chain employs TRBV5-4 and TRBJ1-4, with no clear D. The CDR3 spans 13 residues. From germline, CDR1 is SGHNT and CDR2 YYREEE (reference sequence). Trimming cost V 0 bases and J 8 bases, with 8 bases left between them.

V usage is TRBV7-3 and J usage is TRBJ2-2, with no clear D. Germline CDR1 SGHTA, CDR2 FQGTGA. The V end was cut by 5 bases, the J end by 2 bases, with 6 bases between. The CDR3 length is 13 residues. This chain's CDR3 is CASSEDNTGELFF. As DNA, the CDR3 is TGTGCCAGCAGCGAGGACAACACCGGGGAGCTGTTTTTT.

This clone showed up many times. V usage is TRBV2 and J usage is TRBJ1-5; no clear D gene. This CDR3 is built from 12 residues. The V end was cut by 1 base, the J end by 5 bases, with 3 bases between. From germline, CDR1 is SNHLY and CDR2 FYNNEI. The CDR3 sequence: CASSEEYQPQHF. For the CDR3, the DNA is TGTGCCAGCAGTGAAGAATATCAGCCCCAGCATTTT. Using reference TRBV2 and TRBJ1-5 for the parts outside the CDR3, the full variable domain is EPEVTQTPSHQVTQMGQEVILRCVPISNHLYFYWYRQILGQKVEFLVSFYNNEISEKSEIFDDQFSVERPDGSNFTLKIRSTKLEDSAMYFCASSEEYQPQHFGDGTRLSIL.

The chain joins TRBV4-3 to TRBJ2-3, with 8 positions matching TRBD2. Germline V gives CDR1 LGHNA, CDR2 YSLEER. The CDR3 totals 18 residues. V gave up 1 base and J gave up 4 bases; unmatched junction bases: 13. The CDR3 spells CASSQGVGRSGGADTQYF. The CDR3 DNA sequence: TGCGCCAGCAGCCAAGGAGTCGGGCGCTCCGGGGGGGCAGATACGCAGTATTTT.

This clone has at least ten counts. The rearrangement joins TRBV6-6 to TRBJ1-6; the D gene is possibly TRBD1 (5 bases). Germline-derived CDR1 and CDR2 are MNHNY and SVGAGI (reference sequence). CDR3 length: 15 residues. V lost 7 bases, J lost 5 bases, and 15 bases lay in between. CDR3 coding DNA: TGTGCCAGCATCCCCCAGGGAACCCATAATTCACCCCTCCACTTT. Its protein is CASIPQGTHNSPLHF.

The chain uses TRBV6-5 and TRBJ2-3; D is possibly TRBD1 (6 bases). The V gene's germline CDR1 is MNHEY and CDR2 SVGAGI. Trimming shortened V by 6 bases and J by 2 bases, and 12 bases separated the two germline ends. The CDR3 is 14 amino acids. CDR3 bases: TGTGCCAGCAGCCGAACAGGGTCCACAGATACGCAGTATTTT. Translation gives CASSRTGSTDTQYF.

This chain's CDR3 is CASSFRGVMNTEAFF. In DNA form, the CDR3 reads TGTGCCAGCAGTTTCCGAGGGGTCATGAACACTGAAGCTTTCTTT. The chain recombines TRBV27 with TRBJ1-1; D may be TRBD1 (5 bases). The V end was cut by 3 bases, the J end by 0 bases, with 11 bases between. Germline V gene lookup returns CDR1 MNHEY and CDR2 SMNVEV (reference sequence). The CDR3 runs 15 residues.

In DNA, the CDR3 is TGTGCCAGCAGCTTGTCAGGGGGCATCGAGCAGTACTTC. This sequence encodes CASSLSGGIEQYF. V gene TRBV7-9 combines with J gene TRBJ2-7; 8 bases line up with TRBD1. V dropped 3 bases and J dropped 6; count of bases not matched to a gene: 4. Germline V gene sequence: CDR1 SEHNR, CDR2 FQNEAQ (reference sequence). This CDR3 has 13 amino acids.

This chain uses TRBV14 with TRBJ2-2; D gene unclear. Trimming took off 1 base at V and 4 bases at J, with 4 bases between the two ends. CDR3 length equals 13 residues. Germline CDR1 is SGHDN and CDR2 is FVKESK. The CDR3 nucleotides read TGTGCCAGCAGCCAAGCGGTCACCGGGGAGCTGTTTTTT. Its protein product is CASSQAVTGELFF.

This rearrangement joins TRBV11-3 to TRBJ2-1, with D perhaps TRBD1 (5 bases). This CDR3 has 14 amino acids. Germline values: CDR1 SGHNT, CDR2 YENEEA. V dropped 1 base and J dropped 5 bases, with 9 bases sitting between them. Here the CDR3 reads CASSLGGENNEQFF. In DNA form, the CDR3 reads TGTGCCAGCAGCTTAGGGGGCGAGAACAATGAGCAGTTCTTC. The complete variable domain, with remaining parts taken from reference TRBV11-3 and TRBJ2-1, reads EAGVVQSPRYKIIEKKQPVAFWCNPISGHNTLYWYLQNLGQGPELLIRYENEEAVDDSQLPKDRFSAERLKGVDSTLKIQPAELGDSAVYLCASSLGGENNEQFFGPGTRLTVL.